The sequence of this T cell receptor beta chain was determined in a study of T-cell reconstitution after alpha-beta-depleted transplantation in children. To note about this clonotype: Its antigen is as yet unknown.

As it was prepared, the TCRbeta library received unique molecular identifiers. TCRdb used MiXCR to reprocess the PCR reads, holding one entry per CDR3 protein. There are some 830,000 distinct CDR3 sequences in the sample; about 15% occur only once, and around 5% lies in the top ten. Study-level findings and limits: Some patients owed their high day-60 TCRbeta diversity to surviving recipient T cells and thymic progenitors. Reportedly, only several hundred clones from non-depleted graft cells drove alpha-beta T-cell counts at about two months. It was newly produced T cells that mostly accounted for T-cell counts and diversity one year after transplant.

The sequence was obtained from a male patient aged 5 to 17 who had a stem cell transplant for acute lymphoblastic leukemia, so the T cells may come from the graft donor. The sequences come from PBMCs, mostly from graft donor cells, collected 360 days after TCRalphabeta/CD19-depleted stem cell transplant.

The chain's CDR3 is CASSYNFRAEQFF. The CDR3 DNA reads TGTGCCAGCAGTTATAATTTCCGGGCTGAGCAGTTCTTC. The gene calls are TRBV27 and TRBJ2-1; D is uncertain. The CDR3 runs to 13 residues. CDR1 is MNHEY, CDR2 SMNVEV, per germline (reference sequence). The ends were cut back, 4 bases at V and 9 bases at J, with 13 bases in the middle.